This T cell receptor beta chain was found in a study of blood T cells in healthy people across ages. The wider study: Capturing about one barcoded beta molecule per two T cells was achieved by template switching. Study-wide results and caveats: Compared with aged donors, long-lived donors showed fewer expanded clones, suggesting selection. Underestimates were what the diversity estimates from one million T cells were considered to be.

This clonotype appeared many times. Its antigen is as yet unknown. It was with a sample-barcoded 5' primer and a J-beta primer mix that a second PCR of about 7 to 12 cycles was run. A tag from a template-switch adaptor with 12 random nucleotides marked each cDNA molecule. Each CDR3 protein gets one entry after TCRdb re-called the 5' RACE reads with MiXCR. Of roughly 800,000 distinct CDR3 sequences listed, 36% were seen once; the top ten hold about an eighth. The clonotype originates from a man aged 18 to 30 in good health. Sequencing was performed on blood.

CDR3 nucleotides: TGCAGCGTTGAGGGCCGATACAATGAGCAGTTCTTC. This encodes CSVEGRYNEQFF. The rearrangement uses TRBV29-1 and TRBJ2-1; D gene uncertain. Germline V gene data show CDR1 as SQVTM and CDR2 as ANQGSEA. This CDR3 has 12 residues. The V end lost 3 bases, the J end lost 4 bases, and 7 bases lay between the germline ends.